The 5 T cell receptor beta chains below were found in one sample sequenced in a study of T cell clonotyping in hematopoietic cell transplantation. Generated by immunoSEQ multiplex PCR, the TCRdb table keeps only in-frame clones and is missing some. The profile shows over 5,000 clones, around 71% of them singletons. Sequenced here: PBMCs, sampled 180 days after allogeneic stem cell transplant. These receptors were collected from a male patient aged 50 or older who had an allogeneic stem cell transplant from an unrelated donor, so the T cells may come from the graft donor. Some clones in this sample may be carry-over from other donors' samples.

J is TRBJ2-7 and V is TRBV14, with D unresolved. Between the trimmed V and J ends, which lost 4 bases and 0 bases, there was a span of 19 bases. Germline V gene lookup returns CDR1 SGHDN and CDR2 FVKESK. The CDR3 has 17 residues. CDR3 nucleotides: TGTGCCAGCAGCCGTGCGCCGGTAGGACCTTCCTCCTACGAGCAGTACTTC. Protein sequence: CASSRAPVGPSSYEQYF. The full variable domain, its missing parts supplied by reference TRBV14 and TRBJ2-7, is EAGVTQFPSHSVIEKGQTVTLRCDPISGHDNLYWYRRVMGKEIKFLLHFVKESKQDESGMPNNRFLAERTGGTYSTLKVQPAELEDSGVYFCASSRAPVGPSSYEQYFGPGTRLTVT.

Only a few counts were recorded for this clone. CDR3 loop: CASSGGQGQSSYNSPLHF. As DNA, the CDR3 is TGTGCCAGCAGTGGTGGACAGGGACAGAGCTCCTATAATTCACCCCTCCACTTT. The chain couples TRBV6-1 to TRBJ1-6, with 8 positions matching TRBD1. This CDR3 contains 18 residues. The V gene's germline CDR1 is MNHNS and CDR2 SASEGT. Losses at the gene ends were 4 bases for V and 0 bases for J; bases not matched to a gene: 8.

The chain uses TRBV6-5 and TRBJ1-1, with D unclear. This CDR3 region has 16 residues. Trimming pared 0 bases from V and 0 bases from J, leaving 11 bases between. Germline lookup yields CDR1 MNHEY and CDR2 SVGAGI. CDR3 coding DNA: TGTGCCAGCAGTTACTCGGAGGGCGTAATGAACACTGAAGCTTTCTTT. This translates into CASSYSEGVMNTEAFF.

J is TRBJ1-5 and V is TRBV7-9; D is perhaps TRBD1 (5 bases). CDR3 length: 15 residues. V was shortened by 0 bases and J by 5 bases, with 11 bases between the two germline ends. CDR1 is SEHNR, CDR2 FQNEAQ, per germline (reference sequence). CDR3 nucleotides: TGTGCCAGCAGCTTAGCGGGGGGGAATTATCAGCCCCAGCATTTT. It yields the protein CASSLAGGNYQPQHF.

The chain uses TRBV5-1 and TRBJ1-4, with 8 bases aligning to TRBD1. Germline lookup yields CDR1 SGHRS and CDR2 YFSETQ. This CDR3 spans 15 amino acids. The J segment lost 8 bases and the V segment lost 0 bases, leaving 6 bases of the junction unmatched. The CDR3 here is CASSLAKQGGEKLFF. The CDR3 nucleotides are TGCGCCAGCAGCTTGGCCAAACAGGGGGGAGAAAAACTGTTTTTT.